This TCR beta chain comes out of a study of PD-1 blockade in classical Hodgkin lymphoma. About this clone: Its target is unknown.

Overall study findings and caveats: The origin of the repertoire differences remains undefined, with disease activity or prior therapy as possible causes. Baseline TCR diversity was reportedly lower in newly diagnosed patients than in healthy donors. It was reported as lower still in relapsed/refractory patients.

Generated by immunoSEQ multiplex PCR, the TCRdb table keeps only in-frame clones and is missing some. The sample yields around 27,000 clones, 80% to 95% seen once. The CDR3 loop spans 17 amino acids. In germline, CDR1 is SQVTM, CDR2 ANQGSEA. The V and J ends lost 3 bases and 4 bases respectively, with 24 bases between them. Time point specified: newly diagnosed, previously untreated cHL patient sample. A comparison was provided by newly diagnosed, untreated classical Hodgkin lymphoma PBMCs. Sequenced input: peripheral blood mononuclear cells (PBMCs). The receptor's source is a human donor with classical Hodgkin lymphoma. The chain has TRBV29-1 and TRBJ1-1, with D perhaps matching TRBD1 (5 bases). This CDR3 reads CSVDGARGAGIGTEAFF. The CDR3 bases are TGCAGCGTTGATGGGGCAAGGGGCGCAGGGATTGGCACTGAAGCTTTCTTT.